This T cell receptor beta chain was captured by sequencing in a study of blood T cell repertoires in COVID-19. Study-wide background: Spain, Italy and the United States supplied samples that represented acute and convalescent COVID-19.

CDR3 length: 14 residues. V lost 1 base and J lost 2, with 9 bases in between. CDR1 LGHDT and CDR2 YNNKEL come from the germline V gene (reference sequence). Method: immunoSEQ multiplex PCR; TCRdb's copy keeps in-frame clones and lacks some. The sample includes about 37,000 clones, 80% to 90% of them seen just once. The sequenced sample was peripheral blood. The chain is built from TRBV3-1 (or the pseudogene TRBV3-2) and TRBJ2-7, with D possibly being TRBD1 (5 bases). The sequence was collected from a human donor in a cohort sampled during active COVID-19. The CDR3 protein is CASSQGTGTYEQYF. The DNA for the CDR3 is TGTGCCAGCAGCCAAGGAACAGGTACCTACGAGCAGTACTTC.